The present T cell receptor beta chain was sequenced within a study of T cells in narcolepsy. Points from the study as a whole: No autoreactive T cell clone sequences appeared in some memory CD4+ repertoires.

A word on this clone: What it binds is unknown.

Germline V gene data show CDR1 as KGHSH and CDR2 as LQKENI. The CDR3 consists of 16 residues. With 3 bases removed from V and 2 bases from J, the gap between germline ends came to 16 bases. Assay: immunoSEQ multiplex PCR; the TCRdb copy retains only in-frame clones and omits some. The table has some 30,000 clones, roughly three quarters seen once. This clonotype was sampled from a human donor in good health. The sample consisted of memory (CD45RA-) CD4+ T cells from blood. The chain joins TRBV18 to TRBJ1-2, with D unclear. CDR3 residues: CASSPLVEVVNYGYTF. The CDR3 DNA reads as TGTGCCAGCTCACCCCTGGTGGAGGTCGTAAACTATGGCTACACCTTC.